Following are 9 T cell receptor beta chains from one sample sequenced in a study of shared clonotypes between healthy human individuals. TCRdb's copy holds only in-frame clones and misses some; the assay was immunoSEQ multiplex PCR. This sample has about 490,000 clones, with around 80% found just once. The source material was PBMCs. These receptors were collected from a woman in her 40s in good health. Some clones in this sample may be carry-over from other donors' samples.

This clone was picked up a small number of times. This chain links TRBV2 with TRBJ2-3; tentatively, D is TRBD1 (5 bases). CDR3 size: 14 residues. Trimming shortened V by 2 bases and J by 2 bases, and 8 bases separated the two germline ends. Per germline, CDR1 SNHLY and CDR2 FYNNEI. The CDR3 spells CASSERGATDTQYF. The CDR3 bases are TGTGCCAGCAGTGAACGTGGGGCCACAGATACGCAGTATTTT.

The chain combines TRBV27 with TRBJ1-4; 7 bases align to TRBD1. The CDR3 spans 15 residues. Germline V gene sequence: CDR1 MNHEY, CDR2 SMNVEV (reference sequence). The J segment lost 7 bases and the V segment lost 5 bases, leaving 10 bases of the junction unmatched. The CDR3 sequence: CASSPLTGSGEKLFF. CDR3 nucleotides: TGTGCCAGCAGTCCTCTGACAGGGAGTGGTGAAAAACTGTTTTTT.

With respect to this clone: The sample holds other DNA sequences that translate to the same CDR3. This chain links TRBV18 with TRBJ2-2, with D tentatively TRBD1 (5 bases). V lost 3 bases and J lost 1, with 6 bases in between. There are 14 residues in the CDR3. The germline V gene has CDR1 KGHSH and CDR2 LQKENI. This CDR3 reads CASSPDRNTGELFF. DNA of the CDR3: TGTGCCAGCTCACCCGACAGGAACACCGGGGAGCTGTTTTTT.

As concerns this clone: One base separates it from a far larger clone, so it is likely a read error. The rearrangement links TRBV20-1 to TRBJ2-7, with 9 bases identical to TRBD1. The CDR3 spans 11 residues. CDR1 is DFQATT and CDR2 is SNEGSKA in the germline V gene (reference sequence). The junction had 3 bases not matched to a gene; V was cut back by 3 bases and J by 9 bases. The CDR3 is CSASRQGGQYF. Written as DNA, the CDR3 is TGCAGTGCTAGCCGACAGGGGGGGCAGTACTTC.

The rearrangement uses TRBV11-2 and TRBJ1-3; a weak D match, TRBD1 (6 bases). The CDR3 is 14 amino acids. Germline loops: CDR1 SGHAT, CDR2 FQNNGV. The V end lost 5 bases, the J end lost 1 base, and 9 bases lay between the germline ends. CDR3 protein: CASSPDRSGNTIYF. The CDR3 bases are TGTGCCAGCAGCCCAGACAGGTCTGGAAACACCATATATTTT.

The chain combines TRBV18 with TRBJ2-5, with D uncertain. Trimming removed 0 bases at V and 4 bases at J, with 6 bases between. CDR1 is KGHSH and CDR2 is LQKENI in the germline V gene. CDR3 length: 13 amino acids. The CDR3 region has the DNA TGTGCCAGCTCACCACCGGAGAGAGAGACCCAGTACTTC. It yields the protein CASSPPERETQYF.

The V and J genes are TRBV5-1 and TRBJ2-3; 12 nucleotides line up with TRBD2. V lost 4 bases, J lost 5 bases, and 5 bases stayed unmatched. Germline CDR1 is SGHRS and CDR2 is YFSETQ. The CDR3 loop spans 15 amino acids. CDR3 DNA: TGCGCCAGCAGCCTAGCGGGAGGGCCAGTAGATACGCAGTATTTT. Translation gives CASSLAGGPVDTQYF. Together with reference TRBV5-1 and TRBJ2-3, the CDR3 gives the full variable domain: KAGVTQTPRYLIKTRGQQVTLSCSPISGHRSVSWYQQTPGQGLQFLFEYFSETQRNKGNFPGRFSGRQFSNSRSEMNVSTLELGDSALYLCASSLAGGPVDTQYFGPGTRLTVL.

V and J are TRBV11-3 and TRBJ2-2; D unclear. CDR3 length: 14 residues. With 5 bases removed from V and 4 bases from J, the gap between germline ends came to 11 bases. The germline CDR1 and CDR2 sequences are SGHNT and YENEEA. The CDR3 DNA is TGTGCCAGCAGCATCCGGCAAGCCACCGGGGAGCTGTTTTTT. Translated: CASSIRQATGELFF.

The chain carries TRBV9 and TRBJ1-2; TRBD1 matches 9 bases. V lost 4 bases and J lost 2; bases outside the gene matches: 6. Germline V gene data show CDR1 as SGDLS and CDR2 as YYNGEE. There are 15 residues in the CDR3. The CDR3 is CASSPGQGGNYGYTF. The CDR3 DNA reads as TGTGCCAGCAGCCCGGGACAGGGTGGAAACTATGGCTACACCTTC.